This T cell receptor (beta chain) came from a study of shared clonotypes between healthy human individuals (dated by TCRdb to the early 2020s). With respect to the entire study: The cohort included a few men and a couple of women between 18 and 49 years of age. Libraries were prepared and TCR repertoires were sequenced by different laboratories using diverse techniques, in order to increase sequencing depth and limit assay-specific biases. Per donor, three plates each were used for CD4 naive and CD4 memory, two for CD8 naive, and one for CD8 memory. The study deeply sequenced blood TCR repertoires of five healthy adults to estimate repertoire size and the extent of clonotype sharing between individuals. Each donor's leukapheresis produced roughly between about 0.9 and 9.5 billion PBMCs. The investigation overall reported the following: The small number of donors limited the genetic and exposure-history diversity represented. Pairwise subsampling led to the expectation that sequencing depth would affect the degree of clonotype sharing among donors. Sampling was restricted to blood, and TCR repertoires in tissues likely differ from the TCR repertoires found in blood. Compared with non-shared clonotypes, the clonotypes found in all four sorted-subset donors had higher generation probabilities. Naive subsets generally had larger estimated clonotype richness than memory subsets. When a handful of donors were compared, the shared fraction of clonotypes was 5% to 6.5% for naive CD4, 3.5% for naive CD8, more than 2% for memory CD4, and 0.35% to 0.5% for memory CD8. Even with the large sequencing depth, rarefaction of the sorted-subset datasets indicated that sequencing was incomplete.

Healthy HIV-negative adults with no recently reported acute infections or vaccinations were included as donors. All donors were Caucasian adults living in Nashville, Tennessee, USA. CD4+ T cells were enriched by magnetic negative selection, after which naive cells were positively selected on CD45RA and the negative fraction was taken as the memory subset. Blood was obtained by leukapheresis, after which PBMCs were separated by Ficoll-Histopaque density gradient centrifugation and cryopreserved in liquid nitrogen vapor phase. Purity and quantity of every magnetically sorted T cell population were checked by analytical flow cytometry. Genomic DNA was isolated from each sorted fraction and quantified by UV absorbance on a Nanodrop 2000c. Using the deep immunoSEQ assay, TCR CDR3 regions were amplified from genomic DNA by multiplex PCR. For each cell subset, the extracted genomic DNA was distributed evenly across all wells of several immunoSEQ 96-well plates, and each plate served as one replicate. For sorted subsets, about 200 ng genomic DNA, equal to 25,000 to 35,000 T cell genomes, was loaded into each replicate PCR. The purified libraries were quantified using a Qubit 3.0 fluorometer, sized with a Bioanalyzer 2100, and then quantified again using the KAPA Library Quantification kit. Every immunoSEQ 96-well plate was sequenced on a separate single-read 150-cycle Illumina NextSeq 550 flow cell. In the source study's methods: The immunoSEQ output contained only junctional sequences without quality scores, so filtering could not match that applied to full-length reads. Sequences were annotated with PyIR, a Python wrapper for IgBLAST v1.9, and V/J genes and CDR3 were assigned using IMGT germline references. Reads were filtered out if the reads had weak V/J assignments (E-value above 1e-6), no CDR3, stop codons, out-of-frame junctions, or ambiguous translated residues. V3J clonotypes were defined by identical inferred V gene, J gene, and CDR3 amino acid sequence. To compute the percentage overlap between repertoires, the number of shared unique clonotypes was divided by the size of the smaller repertoire. Richness of each repertoire was evaluated using RTK rarefaction, the Chao1 estimator, and Recon v2.1 estimates of unobserved clonotypes. For all TCRbeta clonotypes obtained by the gDNA method from a few donors, generation probabilities were computed with OLGA. The table comes from immuneACCESS by way of TCRdb, which keeps in-frame sequences with V and J called. Part of the clones is missing from these tables; in studies checked, under half for an unresolved V gene and the rest for unknown reasons. That table furnishes V, J and clone size, whereas the DNA furnished D and trimming. The sample table shows about 1 million clones, and 60% to 80% are seen once. Over 1.3% of the sample belongs to the ten largest clones.

CDR1 and CDR2, looked up from the germline V gene, are SGDLS and YYNGEE. Trimming at the junction amounts to 7 bases on V and 3 bases on J, and the germline ends lie 7 bases apart. The CDR3 holds 11 amino acids from the cysteine to the phenylalanine. This entry keeps only the CDR3 DNA: 33 bases, framed from base 1. This clone turned up a few times. The clone's antigen remains unknown. One base away there is no much larger clone; base qualities are not given. The rearrangement joined TRBV9 to TRBJ1-1, and possibly TRBD1, on 5 matching bases. The TCR was taken from a man younger than 35 in good health. The sequenced sample was memory CD4+ T cells sorted from blood. Taken with the paper, the label for cell subset or site translates to: CD45RA-negative fraction. The DNA sequence is given as TGTGCCAGCGCCAGGGACACTGAAGCTTTCTTT. Translated, it gives CASARDTEAFF.